This T cell receptor (beta chain) was recorded in a study of cytotoxic CD8 clonotypes in ibrutinib-treated CLL. Study-wide context: Mean yields were 255,043 productive templates and 90,000 or so productive rearrangements per sample.

This clone was seen only once. The antigen is unknown. Broader study findings: Clonotypes that were public were uncommon, and they contracted or stayed stable on treatment.

Clones were sequenced by immunoSEQ multiplex PCR, and TCRdb holds only the in-frame ones, with some missing. The sample lists over 65,000 clones, roughly 77% occurring once. The sequenced sample was PBMCs, obtained after 12 months of ibrutinib treatment. This clonotype originated in a human donor with chronic lymphocytic leukemia.

CDR3 nucleotide sequence: TGTGCCAGCAGCCCCCCGGGCAGAGCGGTAGGTGAGCAGTTCTTC. As protein: CASSPPGRAVGEQFF. The chain couples TRBV7-2 to TRBJ2-1; possible D gene TRBD2, 5 bases. The V end was cut by 5 bases, the J end by 9 bases, with 20 bases between. The CDR3 extends over 15 amino acids. The germline V gene has CDR1 SGHTA and CDR2 FQGNSA.